The 3 T cell receptor beta chains given below trace back to one sample, sequenced in a study of beta chain features in type 1 diabetes. No antigen has been identified for these receptors. Study-level findings and limits: Significant though moderate, a shortening of TCRB CDR3s appeared in all four CD4+ subsets of Type 1 diabetes patients.

The whole isolated RNA underwent reverse transcription, so sequencing captured expressed TCRB transcripts. The method was immunoSEQ multiplex PCR; TCRdb's version includes in-frame clones alone and lacks a portion of them. Here the sample spans approximately 150,000 clones, around an eighth being singletons. The sequencing input was central memory CD4+ T cells from blood. These receptors came from a man aged 18 to 30 with type 1 diabetes.

Ten or more counts support this clone. The chain uses TRBV9 and TRBJ2-1, with D unresolved. The ends were cut back, 0 bases at V and 7 bases at J, with 8 bases in the middle. Germline-derived CDR1 and CDR2 are SGDLS and YYNGEE. This CDR3 has 13 amino acids. CDR3 region: CASSVELGNEQFF. The CDR3 DNA sequence: TGTGCCAGCAGCGTAGAATTAGGGAATGAGCAGTTCTTC.

This chain connects TRBV5-4 to TRBJ2-3; D is uncertain. The CDR3 spans 14 residues. Trimming shortened V by 0 bases and J by 2 bases, and 7 bases separated the two germline ends. Germline assignment: CDR1 SGHNT and CDR2 YYREEE (reference sequence). The CDR3 region is CASSLAILTDTQYF. The CDR3 nucleotides are TGTGCCAGCAGCTTGGCTATACTCACAGATACGCAGTATTTT.

This clone has just a few counts. The chain uses TRBV20-1 and TRBJ1-1; 9 positions agree with TRBD1. CDR3 length equals 11 residues. Trimming at V came to 6 bases and at J to 10 bases, leaving 6 bases not matched to a gene. CDR1 and CDR2 (germline): DFQATT, SNEGSKA (reference sequence). CDR3 loop: CSAREDRGAFF. The CDR3 nucleotides are TGCAGTGCCAGGGAGGACAGGGGAGCTTTCTTT.